The entry below describes one T cell receptor beta chain. The antigen is not known. The source of the sample is a study of PD-1 blockade in mismatch repair-deficient tumors. General observations from the study: Tumor-resident clones, often absent from pretreatment blood, expanded after pembrolizumab and then contracted.

CDR1 is WSHSY, CDR2 SAAADI, per germline. The CDR3 has 14 amino acids. V lost 2 bases to trimming and J lost 0 bases, with 7 bases between them. TCR sequencing covered a few patients who responded to pembrolizumab. Produced via immunoSEQ multiplex PCR; TCRdb's table is partial and in-frame only. The sample yields some 120,000 clones, roughly nine tenths seen once. The sequencing here drew on peripheral blood, taken 44 weeks after starting pembrolizumab. The rearrangement joins TRBV10-2 to TRBJ1-1; no clear D. This receptor was obtained from an adult with mismatch repair-deficient cancer. The CDR3 DNA is TGCGCCAGCAGTGAGCGGCGTTTGAACACTGAAGCTTTCTTT. It translates to CASSERRLNTEAFF.